The clone carrying this T cell receptor (beta chain) was found many times. The antigen is unknown. TCRdb redid the calling of the RT-PCR reads with MiXCR, one entry per CDR3 protein. The data hold hundreds of thousands of distinct CDR3 sequences, with 14% observed a single time. The J segment lost 5 bases and the V segment lost 0 bases, leaving 6 bases of the junction unmatched. Germline-derived CDR1 and CDR2 are MGHRA and YSYEKL. The length of the CDR3 is 16 residues. This sample was taken from a study of response to subunit inactivated influenza vaccine. Findings and caveats of the study: Each seasonal influenza vaccination, the authors suggested, recruits few new T cells.

The TCR comes from a man over 45 who received an inactivated influenza vaccine. This sample comprised PBMCs from blood, obtained approximately 15 days before vaccination. This chain connects TRBV4-1 to TRBJ2-1; 8 positions agree with TRBD2. CDR3 coding DNA: TGCGCCAGCAGCCAAGATGCGACTAGCGTTCACAATGAGCAGTTCTTC. This gives the protein CASSQDATSVHNEQFF.